This TCR beta chain was documented in a study of T cells in Graves' hyperthyroidism and ophthalmopathy. Study at large: The authors collected peripheral blood at initial diagnosis, before any treatment. Findings of the study overall: Most thyroid clonotypes expanded above 0.001 were also detected in blood.

This CDR3 contains 11 residues. The V gene's germline CDR1 is SQVTM and CDR2 ANQGSEA. V lost 4 bases to trimming and J lost 4 bases; unmatched junction nucleotides: 0. In this sample, this clonotype turned up many times. Its target is unknown. The study enrolled patients aged 18 to 65 with newly diagnosed hyperthyroidism of under 2 months' duration. Uncontrolled infection, other autoimmune disease, pregnancy or lactation disqualified patients from enrolment. Template material for amplifying TCR beta CDR3 regions consisted of RNA transcripts. HTBI primers were used for first-round RT-PCR of the TCR CDR3. TCRdb analysed the multiplex PCR reads with MiXCR anew, one entry per CDR3 protein. The table shows about 480,000 distinct CDR3 sequences, with around 15% occurring only once.

The sample taken for sequencing was blood. The clonotype comes from a woman under 30 with Graves' hyperthyroidism. This chain uses TRBV29-1 with TRBJ1-2; TRBD1 agrees at 7 bases. The CDR3 coding sequence is TGCAGCGTTGGGGACAGCTATGGCTACACCTTC. It is translated as CSVGDSYGYTF.